This T cell receptor beta chain was identified in a study of shared clonotypes between healthy human individuals (dated by TCRdb to about 2020). Regarding the study in general: A couple of women and three men aged 18 to 49 years were included in the cohort. For each donor, CD4 naive and CD4 memory were each run on three plates, CD8 naive on two plates, and CD8 memory on one plate. To estimate repertoire size and how much clonotype sharing occurs between individuals, the study deeply sequenced the blood TCR repertoires of a handful of healthy adults. Libraries were prepared and TCR repertoires were sequenced by different laboratories using diverse techniques, in order to increase sequencing depth and limit assay-specific biases. Leukapheresis yielded between about 0.94 and 8.9 billion PBMCs per donor. What the study reported, not specific to this receptor: Because the study included only a small number of donors, the genetic and exposure-history diversity represented was limited. Compared with non-shared clonotypes, the clonotypes found in all four sorted-subset donors had higher generation probabilities. Even with the large sequencing depth, rarefaction of the sorted-subset datasets indicated that sequencing was incomplete. Around 5.4% of naive CD4, around 3.5% of naive CD8, about 2.1% of memory CD4, and approximately 0.4% of memory CD8 clonotypes were shared across several donors. Pairwise subsampling indicated that sequencing depth was expected to affect the degree of clonotype sharing among donors. Only blood was sampled, and tissue TCR repertoires likely differ from those in blood. Naive subsets generally had larger estimated clonotype richness than memory subsets.

Donors were healthy HIV-negative adults with no recently reported acute infections or vaccinations. Only Caucasian adults living in Nashville, Tennessee, USA were represented among the donors. CD4+ T cells were enriched through magnetic negative selection, after which naive cells were positively selected on CD45RA and the remaining negative fraction served as the memory subset. After blood collection by leukapheresis, PBMCs were isolated using Ficoll-Histopaque density gradient centrifugation and then cryopreserved in the vapor phase of liquid nitrogen. Purity and quantity of every magnetically sorted T cell population were checked by analytical flow cytometry. Each sorted fraction had its genomic DNA isolated and then quantified by UV absorbance on a Nanodrop 2000c. Using the deep immunoSEQ assay, TCR CDR3 regions were amplified from genomic DNA by multiplex PCR. Extracted genomic DNA from each cell subset was distributed evenly across all wells of several immunoSEQ 96-well plates, and each plate was treated as a replicate. For sorted subsets, 200 to 250 ng of genomic DNA, equivalent to 30,000 or so T cell genomes, went into each replicate PCR. The purified libraries were quantified using a Qubit 3.0 fluorometer, sized with a Bioanalyzer 2100, and then quantified again using the KAPA Library Quantification kit. Each immunoSEQ 96-well plate was sequenced on its own single-read 150-cycle Illumina NextSeq 550 flow cell. From the authors' description of their analysis: The immunoSEQ output contained only junctional sequences without quality scores, so filtering could not match that applied to full-length reads. To assign V/J genes and CDR3, sequences were annotated against IMGT germline references using PyIR, a Python wrapper for IgBLAST v1.9. Reads were filtered out if the reads had weak V/J assignments (E-value above 1e-6), no CDR3, stop codons, out-of-frame junctions, or ambiguous translated residues. A V3J clonotype was defined by an identical inferred V gene, J gene, and CDR3 amino acid sequence. Percentage overlap between repertoires was calculated by dividing the number of shared unique clonotypes by the size of the smaller repertoire. Repertoire richness was assessed with RTK rarefaction, the Chao1 estimator, and Recon v2.1 estimates of unobserved clonotypes. Generation probabilities for all TCRbeta clonotypes obtained by the gDNA method from a handful of donors were computed using OLGA. TCRdb took over this immuneACCESS table, retaining in-frame rearrangements with V and J assigned. Such tables are incomplete; in checked studies, under half of the missing clones stem from an unresolved V gene, and the remainder is unexplained. From that table come the V and J calls and clone size; the DNA was used to work out D and trimming. The sample data list a few million clones, and more than 90% of these were observed just once. The biggest ten clones account for around 0.13% of the sample.

The CDR3 covers 11 residues, taking in both the cysteine and the phenylalanine. The only DNA kept is the CDR3, 33 bases in frame from the first base. Here V drops 8 bases and J drops 10 bases, and the junction holds 6 bases not matched to any gene. CDR1 and CDR2 are read off the germline V gene as SNHLY and FYNNEI. Comment on this clone: Its recognized antigen is unknown. One base away there is no much larger clone; base qualities are not given.

The V gene is TRBV2 and the J gene is TRBJ1-1, with 8 bases matching TRBD1. This TCR was sampled from a man between 18 and 29 years old in good health. Sequenced: naive CD4+ T cells sorted from blood. This specimen's cell subset or site label, interpreted: CD45RA+ positively selected. The CDR3 reads as follows: CASLTDRGAFF. The DNA sequence is given as TGTGCCAGCCTAACTGACAGGGGAGCTTTCTTT.